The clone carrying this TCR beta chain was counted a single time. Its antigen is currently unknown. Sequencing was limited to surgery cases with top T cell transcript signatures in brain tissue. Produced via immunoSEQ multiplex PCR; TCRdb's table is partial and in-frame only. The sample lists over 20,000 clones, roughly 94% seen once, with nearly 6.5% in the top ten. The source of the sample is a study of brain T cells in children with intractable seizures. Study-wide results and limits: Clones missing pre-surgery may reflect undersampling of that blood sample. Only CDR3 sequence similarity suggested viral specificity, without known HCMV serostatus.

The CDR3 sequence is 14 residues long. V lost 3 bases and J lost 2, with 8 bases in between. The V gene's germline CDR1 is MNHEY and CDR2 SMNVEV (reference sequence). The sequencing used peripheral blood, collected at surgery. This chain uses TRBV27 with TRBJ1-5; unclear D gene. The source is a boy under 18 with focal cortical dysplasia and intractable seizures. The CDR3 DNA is TGTGCCAGCAGTTTCCGGACGGGCAATCAGCCCCAGCATTTT. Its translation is CASSFRTGNQPQHF.